The present TCR beta chain was sequenced within a study of lymphopenia after photon versus proton radiotherapy. The CDR3 contains 15 residues. Study findings and constraints: Survival link was tested only in deceased patients; proton benefit remains a possibility. After lymphocyte nadir, photon-treated repertoires showed oligoclonal expansion, especially CD8+ Temra. Proton therapy kept repertoires fairly stable, unlike photons, which gained effector/memory cells. Post-nadir TCR diversity decline inversely tracked overall survival among those who died.

Profiling relied on immunoSEQ multiplex PCR, and the TCRdb table lists in-frame clones only, not all of them. The repertoire holds 55,000 to 70,000 clones, with just over 90% as singletons. About this clone itself: The antigen is not known.

The V call is TRBV21-1, the J call TRBJ2-7; TRBD1, the D gene given by the table, was not confirmed from the DNA. TRBV21-1 is described as a pseudogene. Sequenced here: peripheral blood, sampled from a patient treated with photon-based radiotherapy. This TCR was recovered from a woman between 65 and 79 years old with pancreatic cancer. CDR3 in amino acids: CASSKEGTGGYEQYF. The DNA of the CDR3 is TGTGCCAGCAGCAAAGAAGGTACAGGGGGCTACGAGCAGTACTTC.